The 6 T cell receptor beta chains below all came from one sample that was sequenced in a study of T-cell reconstitution after alpha-beta-depleted transplantation in children. The TCRbeta library incorporated unique molecular identifiers. One entry per CDR3 protein results from TCRdb running MiXCR on the PCR reads. This sample has 200,000 to 300,000 distinct CDR3 sequences, with roughly 23% found just once. The input for sequencing was PBMCs, taken before TCRalphabeta/CD19-depleted stem cell transplant. The receptors shown here come from a girl aged 2 to 10 with Fanconi anemia, due to receive a stem cell transplant.

This clonotype was seen repeatedly, ten times or more. The gene calls are TRBV20-1 and TRBJ2-7, with 11 bases that match TRBD2. Germline CDR1 is DFQATT and CDR2 is SNEGSKA (reference sequence). V was clipped by 5 bases and J by 4 bases; unmatched bases: 7. The CDR3 totals 14 residues. The CDR3 DNA is TGCAGTGCTCCAGTAGCGGGAGGGCCTTACGAGCAGTACTTC. As protein: CSAPVAGGPYEQYF.

This clonotype has ten or more counts. The genes are TRBV4-2 and TRBJ2-7; 9 bases are shared with TRBD1. CDR3 size: 17 residues. V was pared by 0 bases and J by 2 bases, with 8 bases of the junction left unmatched. The germline gives CDR1 LGHNA, CDR2 YNFKEQ. CDR3 nucleotides: TGTGCCAGCAGCCAAGATAGCTCTCGGGACAGGGCCTACGAGCAGTACTTC. Its translation: CASSQDSSRDRAYEQYF.

The chain combines TRBV11-2 with TRBJ2-7; TRBD2 aligns across 8 bases. Germline-derived CDR1 and CDR2 are SGHAT and FQNNGV. Germline trimming cut 2 bases from V and 3 bases from J; bases unmatched to any gene: 6. The CDR3 runs 15 residues. CDR3 sequence (DNA): TGTGCCAGCAGCTTATTCGGCACTAGCGGCTACGAGCAGTACTTC. It codes for CASSLFGTSGYEQYF.

The chain combines TRBV29-1 with TRBJ1-2; TRBD1 might be the D (5 bases). This CDR3 is built from 15 residues. Looked up from germline, CDR1 is SQVTM and CDR2 is ANQGSEA. V was trimmed by 6 bases and J by 2 bases, leaving 19 bases between them. The CDR3 DNA reads TGCAGCGTGAAGCCCGGGACTAATCTAAACTATGGCTACACCTTC. This translates into CSVKPGTNLNYGYTF.

This clonotype turned up a few times. The chain joins TRBV20-1 to TRBJ1-1; D gene unclear. This CDR3 spans 12 amino acids. V lost 3 bases, J lost 1 base, and 6 bases lay in between. Germline values: CDR1 DFQATT, CDR2 SNEGSKA (reference sequence). CDR3 sequence reads: CSASRPNTEAFF. In DNA, the CDR3 is TGCAGTGCTAGTCGGCCGAACACTGAAGCTTTCTTT.

In the case of this clonotype: A much larger clone lies one base from this, so it may be a read error. This likely comes from a read error, as the CDR3 has no conserved phenylalanine or tryptophan at its end. This chain connects TRBV5-6 to TRBJ2-3; D gene ambiguous. The CDR3 loop spans 15 amino acids. V lost 1 base and J lost 0, with 9 bases in between. CDR1 is SGHDT, CDR2 YYEEEE, per germline. CDR3 in amino acids: CASSLLDGSTDTQYC. Written as DNA, the CDR3 is TGTGCCAGCAGCTTGTTGGACGGTAGCACAGATACGCAGTATTGT.